The T cell receptor (beta chain) described here comes from a study of preoperative IRX-2 immunotherapy in early breast cancer. Generated by immunoSEQ multiplex PCR, the TCRdb table keeps only in-frame clones and is missing some. The table lists about 32,000 clones, around 83% of them singletons. Treatment noted: preoperative locoregional IRX-2 cytokine immunotherapy. The input for sequencing was lymph node tissue, taken from a patient treated with IRX-2 immunotherapy. This sequence was found in a human donor with breast cancer.

CDR3 in DNA: TGTGCCAGCAGCCCGCGGGCTAGCCCCTTCTCAGATACGCAGTATTTT. This gives the protein CASSPRASPFSDTQYF. The gene calls are TRBV11-3 and TRBJ2-3; D may be TRBD2 (5 bases). The CDR3 consists of 16 residues. Germline CDR1 reads SGHNT; CDR2 reads YENEEA. V gave up 5 bases and J gave up 4 bases, with 19 bases separating them.